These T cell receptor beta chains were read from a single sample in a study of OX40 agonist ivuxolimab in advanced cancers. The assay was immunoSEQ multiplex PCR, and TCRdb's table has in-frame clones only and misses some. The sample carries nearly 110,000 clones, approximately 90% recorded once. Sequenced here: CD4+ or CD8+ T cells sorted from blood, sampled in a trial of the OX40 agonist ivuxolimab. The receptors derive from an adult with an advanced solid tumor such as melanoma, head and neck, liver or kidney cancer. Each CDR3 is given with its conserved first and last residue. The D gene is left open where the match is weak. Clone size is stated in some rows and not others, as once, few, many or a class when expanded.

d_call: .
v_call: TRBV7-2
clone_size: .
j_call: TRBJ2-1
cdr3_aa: CASSRYQANNEQFF
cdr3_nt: TGTGCCAGCAGCCGTTATCAAGCGAACAATGAGCAGTTCTTC

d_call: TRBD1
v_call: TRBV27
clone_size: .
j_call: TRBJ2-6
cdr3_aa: CASSARRDSSGANVLTF
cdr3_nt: TGTGCCAGCAGTGCTCGACGGGACAGCTCTGGGGCCAACGTCCTGACTTTC

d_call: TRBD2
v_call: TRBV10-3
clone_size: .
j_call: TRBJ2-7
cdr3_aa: CAISGRLAGNDEQYF
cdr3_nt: TGTGCCATCAGCGGACGACTAGCGGGAAACGACGAGCAGTACTTC

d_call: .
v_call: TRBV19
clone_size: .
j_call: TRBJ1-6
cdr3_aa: CASSTGGAVPHSPLHF
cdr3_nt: TGTGCCAGTAGCACGGGAGGGGCGGTCCCGCACTCACCCCTCCACTTT

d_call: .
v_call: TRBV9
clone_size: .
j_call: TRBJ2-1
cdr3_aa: CASSGRRPDNEQFF
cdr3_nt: TGTGCCAGCAGCGGACGCAGACCCGACAATGAGCAGTTCTTC

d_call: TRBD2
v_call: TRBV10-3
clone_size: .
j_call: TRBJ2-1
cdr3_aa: CAITKREGSFYNEQFF
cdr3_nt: TGTGCCATCACAAAGCGGGAGGGTAGCTTCTACAATGAGCAGTTCTTC

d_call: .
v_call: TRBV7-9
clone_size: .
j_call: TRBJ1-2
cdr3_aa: CASSAVNYGYTF
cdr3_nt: TGTGCCAGCAGCGCTGTTAACTATGGCTACACCTTC

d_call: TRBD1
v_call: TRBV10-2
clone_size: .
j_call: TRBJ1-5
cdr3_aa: CASRGTANNQPQHF
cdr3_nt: TGCGCCAGCCGGGGGACAGCAAACAATCAGCCCCAGCATTTT

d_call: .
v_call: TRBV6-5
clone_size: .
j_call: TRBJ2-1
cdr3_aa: CASSSSEGRGQFF
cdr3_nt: TGTGCCAGCAGTTCCTCCGAGGGCAGGGGGCAGTTCTTC

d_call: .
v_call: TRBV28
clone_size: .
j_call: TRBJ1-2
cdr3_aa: CASSLWQAMDGYTF
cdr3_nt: TGTGCCAGCAGTTTATGGCAGGCCATGGACGGCTACACCTTC

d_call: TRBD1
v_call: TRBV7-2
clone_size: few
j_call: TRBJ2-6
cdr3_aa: CASSTRQGAGANVLTF
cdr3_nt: TGTGCCAGCAGCACACGGCAGGGGGCTGGGGCCAACGTCCTGACTTTC

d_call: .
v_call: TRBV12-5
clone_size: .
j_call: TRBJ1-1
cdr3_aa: CASGLVLAENTEAFF
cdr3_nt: TGTGCTAGTGGTTTGGTACTGGCCGAGAACACTGAAGCTTTCTTT

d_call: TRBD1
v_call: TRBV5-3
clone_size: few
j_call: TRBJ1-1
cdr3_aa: CARSTPGGMNTEAFF
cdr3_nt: TGTGCCAGAAGCACTCCAGGGGGTATGAACACTGAAGCTTTCTTT

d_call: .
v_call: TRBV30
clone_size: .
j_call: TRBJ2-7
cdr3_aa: CAWSRLVGGEQYF
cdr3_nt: TGTGCCTGGAGCAGACTCGTCGGAGGGGAGCAGTACTTC

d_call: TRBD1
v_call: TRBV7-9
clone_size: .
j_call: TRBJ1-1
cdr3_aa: CASSHRQGVRGTEAFF
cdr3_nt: TGTGCCAGCAGCCATCGACAGGGGGTTCGAGGTACTGAAGCTTTCTTT

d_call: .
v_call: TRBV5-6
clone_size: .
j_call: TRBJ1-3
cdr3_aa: CASSLGPFSGNTIYF
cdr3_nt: TGTGCCAGCAGCTTGGGGCCGTTCTCTGGAAACACCATATATTTT

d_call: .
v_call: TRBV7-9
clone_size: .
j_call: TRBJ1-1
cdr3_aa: CASSFGMNTEAFF
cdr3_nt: TGTGCCAGCAGCTTCGGGATGAACACTGAAGCTTTCTTT

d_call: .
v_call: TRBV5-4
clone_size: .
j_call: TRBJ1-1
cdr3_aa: CASSLASGMGEAFF
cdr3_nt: TGTGCCAGCAGTTTGGCGTCGGGGATGGGGGAAGCTTTCTTT